This TCR beta chain appears in the sequencing data of a study of OX40 agonist ivuxolimab in advanced cancers. Study results and limitations: With doses of 0.1-3.0 mg/kg, partial responders showed among the lowest clonal expansion.

With regard to this clone: The antigen remains undetermined.

Assay: immunoSEQ multiplex PCR; the TCRdb copy retains only in-frame clones and omits some. In the table there are tens of thousands of clones, 84% of which are singletons. V lost 8 bases, J lost 7 bases, and 8 bases lay in between. The germline V gene has CDR1 SNHLY and CDR2 FYNNEI. The CDR3 sequence is 11 residues long. The material sequenced was CD4+ or CD8+ T cells sorted from blood, taken in a trial of the OX40 agonist ivuxolimab. The J gene is TRBJ2-2, the V gene TRBV2; unclear D gene. The TCR was taken from an adult with an advanced solid tumor such as melanoma, head and neck, liver or kidney cancer. CDR3 nucleotide sequence: TGTGCCAGCCGAAGGGACGGGGAGCTGTTTTTT. Translated, it gives CASRRDGELFF.